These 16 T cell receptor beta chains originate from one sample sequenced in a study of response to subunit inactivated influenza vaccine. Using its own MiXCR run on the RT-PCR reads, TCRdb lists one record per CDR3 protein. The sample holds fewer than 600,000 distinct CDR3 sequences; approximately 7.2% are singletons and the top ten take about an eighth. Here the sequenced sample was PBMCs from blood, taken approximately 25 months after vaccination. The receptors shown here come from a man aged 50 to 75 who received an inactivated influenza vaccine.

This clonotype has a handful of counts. CDR3 sequence (DNA): TGTGCCTGGAGTGCAGTCTATAGCAATCAGCCCCAGCATTTT. Translated, it gives CAWSAVYSNQPQHF. The V gene is TRBV30, the J gene TRBJ1-5; D unclear. The CDR3 length is 14 residues. Germline CDR1 and CDR2: GTSNPN and SVGIG (reference sequence). V lost 1 base and J 0 bases, leaving 7 bases between the germline ends.

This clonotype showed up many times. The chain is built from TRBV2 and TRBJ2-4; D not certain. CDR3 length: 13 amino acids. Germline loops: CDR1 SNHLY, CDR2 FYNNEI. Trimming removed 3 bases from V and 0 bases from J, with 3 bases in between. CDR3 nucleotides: TGTGCCAGCAGTGAGCTAGCCAAAAACATTCAGTACTTC. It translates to CASSELAKNIQYF.

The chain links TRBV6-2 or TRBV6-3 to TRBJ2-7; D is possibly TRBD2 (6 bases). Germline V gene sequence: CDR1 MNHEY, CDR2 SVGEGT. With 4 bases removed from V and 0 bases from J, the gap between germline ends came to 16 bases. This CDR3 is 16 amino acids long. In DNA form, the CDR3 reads TGTGCCAGCAGTTCAGTTATCGCGGGGAGCTCCTACGAGCAGTACTTC. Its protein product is CASSSVIAGSSYEQYF.

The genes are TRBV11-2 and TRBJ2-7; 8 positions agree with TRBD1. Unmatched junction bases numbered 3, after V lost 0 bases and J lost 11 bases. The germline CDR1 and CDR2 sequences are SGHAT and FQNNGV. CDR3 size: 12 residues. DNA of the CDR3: TGTGCCAGCAGCTTAGATAGGGGACAGGAGTACTTC. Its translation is CASSLDRGQEYF.

CDR3 coding DNA: TGTGCCAGCAGTAACCTAGGGACGGGCGAGCAGTACTTC. Translation gives CASSNLGTGEQYF. The chain is built from TRBV27 and TRBJ2-7; the D call may be TRBD1 or TRBD2 (5 bases each). CDR1 is MNHEY, CDR2 SMNVEV, per germline (reference sequence). V lost 5 bases, J lost 6 bases, and 14 bases lay in between. The length of the CDR3 is 13 residues.

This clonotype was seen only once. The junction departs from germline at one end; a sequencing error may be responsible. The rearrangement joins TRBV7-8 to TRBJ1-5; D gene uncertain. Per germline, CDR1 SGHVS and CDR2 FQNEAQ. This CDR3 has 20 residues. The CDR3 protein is CASSFATQEFIVDSNHPQHF. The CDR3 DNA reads TGTGCCAGCAGCTTTGCGACCCAGGAATTCATAGTAGATAGCAATCATCCCCAGCATTTT.

The CDR3 loop reads CASSSGPSHAKNIQYF. The CDR3 coding sequence is TGTGCCAGCAGCTCGGGACCTTCCCACGCCAAAAACATTCAGTACTTC. The V call is TRBV7-2, the J call TRBJ2-4, with D possibly being TRBD1 or TRBD2 (5 bases each). V lost 4 bases and J lost 1, with 14 bases in between. This CDR3 contains 16 residues. Germline V CDR1 and CDR2: SGHTA, FQGNSA.

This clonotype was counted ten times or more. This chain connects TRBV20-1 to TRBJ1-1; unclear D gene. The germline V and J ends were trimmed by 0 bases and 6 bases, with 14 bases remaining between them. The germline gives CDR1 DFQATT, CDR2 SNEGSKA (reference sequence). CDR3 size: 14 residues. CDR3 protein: CSARDAGWLAEAFF. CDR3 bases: TGCAGTGCTAGAGATGCAGGCTGGTTAGCTGAAGCTTTCTTT.

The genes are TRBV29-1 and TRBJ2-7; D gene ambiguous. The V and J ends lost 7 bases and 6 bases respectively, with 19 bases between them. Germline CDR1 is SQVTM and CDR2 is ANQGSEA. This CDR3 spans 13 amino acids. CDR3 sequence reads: CSAERTPPGEQYF. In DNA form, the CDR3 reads TGCAGCGCCGAGAGGACCCCGCCGGGCGAGCAGTACTTC.

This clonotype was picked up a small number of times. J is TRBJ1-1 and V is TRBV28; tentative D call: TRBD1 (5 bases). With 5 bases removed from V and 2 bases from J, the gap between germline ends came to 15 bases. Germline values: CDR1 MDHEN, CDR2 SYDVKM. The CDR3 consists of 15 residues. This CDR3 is CASSQRGGGNTEAFF. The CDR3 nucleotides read TGTGCCAGCAGTCAAAGGGGAGGCGGAAACACTGAAGCTTTCTTT.

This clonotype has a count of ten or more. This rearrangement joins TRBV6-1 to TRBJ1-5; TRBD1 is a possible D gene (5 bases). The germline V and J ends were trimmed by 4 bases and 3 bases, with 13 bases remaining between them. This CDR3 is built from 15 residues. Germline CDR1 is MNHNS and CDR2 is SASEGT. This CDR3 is CASSGLQASNQPQHF. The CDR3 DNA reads TGTGCCAGCAGTGGACTACAGGCGTCCAATCAGCCCCAGCATTTT.

For the CDR3, the DNA is TGCAGTGCTAGTAGGGATCACAGGGTCTACGAGCAGTACTTC. Protein product: CSASRDHRVYEQYF. This chain connects TRBV20-1 to TRBJ2-7; perhaps TRBD1 as D (6 bases). The CDR3 sequence is 14 residues long. CDR1 DFQATT and CDR2 SNEGSKA come from the germline V gene (reference sequence). V was shortened by 3 bases and J by 3 bases, with 15 bases between the two germline ends.

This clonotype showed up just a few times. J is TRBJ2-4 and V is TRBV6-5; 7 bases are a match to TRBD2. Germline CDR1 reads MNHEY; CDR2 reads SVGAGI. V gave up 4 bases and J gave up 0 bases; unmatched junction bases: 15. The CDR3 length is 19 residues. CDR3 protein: CASSSSRSGVDLAKNIQYF. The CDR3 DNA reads TGTGCCAGCAGTTCCTCGAGGAGCGGGGTTGACCTAGCCAAAAACATTCAGTACTTC.

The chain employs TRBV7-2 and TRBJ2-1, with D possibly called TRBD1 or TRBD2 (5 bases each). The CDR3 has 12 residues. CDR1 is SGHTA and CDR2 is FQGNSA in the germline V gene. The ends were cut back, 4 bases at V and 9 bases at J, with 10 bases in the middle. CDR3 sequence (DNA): TGTGCCAGCAGCTCCCGAGGGGCTGAGCAGTTCTTC. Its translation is CASSSRGAEQFF.

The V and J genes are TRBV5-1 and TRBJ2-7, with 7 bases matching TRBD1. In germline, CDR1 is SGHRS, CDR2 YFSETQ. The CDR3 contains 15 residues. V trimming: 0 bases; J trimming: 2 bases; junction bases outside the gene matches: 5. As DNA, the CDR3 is TGCGCCAGCAGCTTGGATCCCGGGACAGCCTACGAGCAGTACTTC. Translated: CASSLDPGTAYEQYF.

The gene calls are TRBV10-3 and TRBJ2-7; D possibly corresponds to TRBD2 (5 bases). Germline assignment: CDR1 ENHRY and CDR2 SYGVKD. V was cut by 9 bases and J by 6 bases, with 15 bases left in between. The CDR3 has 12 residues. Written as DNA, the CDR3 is TGTGCCATTGGGTTAGAAGGAGGCGAGCAGTACTTC. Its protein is CAIGLEGGEQYF.